This note documents a single T cell receptor beta chain sequence. These data are taken from a study of blood T cell repertoires in COVID-19. V trimming: 4 bases; J trimming: 4 bases; junction bases outside the gene matches: 6. CDR1 is SGHTA and CDR2 is FQGTGA in the germline V gene. The CDR3 is 16 amino acids. Exposed participants came across a COVID-19 case within 2 weeks before study entry. Measured with immunoSEQ multiplex PCR; TCRdb has only the in-frame clones, and not every one. The data show more than 250,000 clones, around 83% seen once. This sequence originates from a man aged 40-50 years who had been exposed to COVID-19. The V gene is TRBV7-3, the J gene TRBJ2-1; TRBD2 aligns across 11 bases. The sequencing sample was made of PBMCs or T cells enriched from blood (not recorded which). The CDR3 nucleotides read TGTGCCAGCAGCTCACGGACTAGCGGGTCGTACAATGAGCAGTTCTTC. This encodes CASSSRTSGSYNEQFF.